A selection of T cell receptor beta chains follows, all from one sample in a study of metastatic and nonmetastatic thyroid tumors. With MiXCR, TCRdb reprocessed the PCR reads. Of 25,000 to 30,000 clones listed, roughly 23% were seen once; the top ten hold roughly 14%. The sample comprised blood. These receptors were taken from a female donor with papillary thyroid cancer or a benign thyroid nodule (not recorded which). Some clones in this sample may be carry-over from other donors' samples. The CDR3 runs from the conserved cysteine through the conserved F or W. A D gene is named only where the DNA matches it firmly. Size is omitted from some rows. Given values are once, few, many or a class for expanded clones.

>TRBD1|TRBV11-3|few|TRBJ2-7
CASSLRTGGGEQYF
TGTGCCAGCAGCTTAAGGACAGGGGGCGGTGAGCAGTACTTC
>TRBD2|TRBV18|-|TRBJ2-7
CASSPLSVLAGSSYEQYF
TGTGCCAGCTCACCTCTTAGTGTTCTAGCGGGATCCTCCTACGAGCAGTACTTC
>TRBD2|TRBV27|-|TRBJ2-7
CASSILADSSYEQYF
TGTGCCAGCAGTATCCTAGCGGACTCTTCCTACGAGCAGTACTTC
>-|TRBV27|few|TRBJ2-1
CASSLSLGGGDEQFF
TGTGCCAGCAGTTTATCGCTGGGAGGCGGTGATGAGCAGTTCTTC
>TRBD1|TRBV27|many|TRBJ2-3
CASSHSGQGLLRDDTQYF
TGTGCCAGCAGTCATTCGGGACAGGGTTTATTACGGGACGATACGCAGTATTTT
>TRBD2|TRBV11-2|many|TRBJ2-7
CASRTPGTSLYEQYF
TGTGCCAGCAGAACACCCGGGACTAGTTTATACGAGCAGTACTTC
>-|TRBV27|-|TRBJ2-7
CASSVGASYEQYF
TGTGCCAGCAGTGTGGGAGCCTCCTACGAGCAGTACTTC
>-|TRBV7-9|many|TRBJ1-6
CASSLFGERNNSPLHF
TGTGCCAGCAGCTTATTCGGAGAAAGGAATAATTCACCCCTCCACTTT
>-|TRBV28|few|TRBJ2-6
CASRPGQSGANVLTF
TGTGCCAGCAGACCTGGACAGTCTGGGGCCAACGTCCTGACTTTC
>-|TRBV5-4|few|TRBJ2-2
CASSYNGEMFF
TGTGCCAGCAGCTACAACGGGGAGATGTTTTTT
>-|TRBV6-2/TRBV6-3|few|TRBJ1-2
CASRKGPLAYTF
TGTGCCAGCAGGAAAGGACCGTTGGCCTACACATTC
>TRBD2|TRBV20-1|-|TRBJ2-7
CSAKAGGPYEQYF
TGCAGTGCTAAAGCGGGAGGGCCCTACGAGCAGTACTTC
>-|TRBV6-6|-|TRBJ2-1
CASSYSTVYNEQFF
TGTGCCAGCAGTTACTCAACAGTTTACAATGAGCAGTTCTTC
>-|TRBV2|once|TRBJ1-3
CASSSFDGGSGNTIYF
TGTGCCAGCAGTTCCTTCGACGGGGGCTCAGGAAACACCATATATTTT
>-|TRBV6-1|-|TRBJ1-6
CASRRVPGARSPLHF
TGTGCCAGCAGACGGGTGCCGGGGGCGCGTTCACCCCTCCACTTT
>-|TRBV27|-|TRBJ2-5
CASSLRTIQEAQYF
TGTGCCAGCAGTCTGCGGACTATCCAAGAGGCCCAGTACTTC
>-|TRBV28|few|TRBJ1-6
CASSPSRGAYNSHHHF
TGTGCCAGCAGCCCGTCGAGAGGGGCCTATAATTCACACCACCACTTT